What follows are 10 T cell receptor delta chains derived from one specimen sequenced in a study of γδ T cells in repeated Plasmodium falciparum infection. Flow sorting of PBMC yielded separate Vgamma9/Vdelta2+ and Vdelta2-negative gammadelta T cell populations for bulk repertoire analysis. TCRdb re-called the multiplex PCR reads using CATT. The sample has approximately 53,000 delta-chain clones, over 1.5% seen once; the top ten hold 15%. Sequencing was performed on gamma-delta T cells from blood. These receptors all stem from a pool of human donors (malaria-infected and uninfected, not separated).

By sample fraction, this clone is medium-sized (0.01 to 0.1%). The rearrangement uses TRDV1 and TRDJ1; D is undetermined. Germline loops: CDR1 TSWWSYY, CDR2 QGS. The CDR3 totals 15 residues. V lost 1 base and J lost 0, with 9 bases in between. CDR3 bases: TGTGCTCTTGGGGAACAAGGAAGGTACACCGATAAACTCATCTTT. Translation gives CALGEQGRYTDKLIF.

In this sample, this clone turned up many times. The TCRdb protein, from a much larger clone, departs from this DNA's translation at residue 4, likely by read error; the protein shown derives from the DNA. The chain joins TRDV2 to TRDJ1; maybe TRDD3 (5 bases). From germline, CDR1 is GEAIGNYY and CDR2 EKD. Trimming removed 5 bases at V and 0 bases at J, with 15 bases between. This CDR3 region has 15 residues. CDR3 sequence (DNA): TGTGCCTGTGGCCCCCTCGGGGGGTACACCGATAAACTCATCTTT. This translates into CACGPLGGYTDKLIF.

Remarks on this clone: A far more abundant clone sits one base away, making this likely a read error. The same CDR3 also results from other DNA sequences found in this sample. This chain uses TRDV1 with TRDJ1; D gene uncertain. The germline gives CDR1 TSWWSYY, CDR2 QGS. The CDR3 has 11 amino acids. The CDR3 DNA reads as TGTGCTCTTGGGGAAAATCGTAAACTTATCTTT. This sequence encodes CALGENRKLIF.

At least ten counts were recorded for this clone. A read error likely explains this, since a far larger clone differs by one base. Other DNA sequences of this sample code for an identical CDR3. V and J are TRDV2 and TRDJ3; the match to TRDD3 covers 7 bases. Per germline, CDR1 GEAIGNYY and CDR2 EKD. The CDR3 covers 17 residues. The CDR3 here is CACDTWGSSWDTRQMFF. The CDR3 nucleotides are TGTGCCTGTGACACCTGGGGGAGCTCCTGGGACACCCGACAGATGTTCTTC.

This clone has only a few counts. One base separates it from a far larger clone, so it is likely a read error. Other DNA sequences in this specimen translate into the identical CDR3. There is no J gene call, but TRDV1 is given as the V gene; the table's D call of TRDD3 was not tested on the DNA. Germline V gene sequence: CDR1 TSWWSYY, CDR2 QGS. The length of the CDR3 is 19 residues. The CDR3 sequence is CALGVSLPTAGDDTDKLIF. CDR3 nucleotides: TGTGCTCTTGGCGTCTCCCTTCCTACTGCTGGGGATGACACCGATAAGCTCATCTTT.

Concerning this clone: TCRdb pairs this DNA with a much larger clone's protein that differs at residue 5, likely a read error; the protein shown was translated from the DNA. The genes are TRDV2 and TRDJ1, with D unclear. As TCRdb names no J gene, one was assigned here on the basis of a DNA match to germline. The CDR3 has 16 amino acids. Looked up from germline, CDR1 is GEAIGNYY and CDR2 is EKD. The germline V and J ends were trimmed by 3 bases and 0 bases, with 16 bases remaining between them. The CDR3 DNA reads TGTGCCTGTGACCCGACCCAATCAACTCACACCGATAAACTCATCTTT. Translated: CACDPTQSTHTDKLIF.

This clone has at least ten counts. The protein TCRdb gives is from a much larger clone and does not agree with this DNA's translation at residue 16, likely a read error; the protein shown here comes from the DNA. Here the CDR3 reads CALGGGLPTHERADKPIF. Written as DNA, the CDR3 is TGTGCTCTTGGGGGGGGCCTTCCTACACATGAGCGGGCCGATAAACCCATCTTT. The chain joins TRDV1 to TRDJ1; TRDD2 aligns across 9 bases. CDR3 length equals 18 residues. The germline CDR1 and CDR2 sequences are TSWWSYY and QGS.

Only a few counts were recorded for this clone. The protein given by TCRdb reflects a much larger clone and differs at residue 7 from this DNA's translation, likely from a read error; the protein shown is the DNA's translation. The CDR3 spells CALGEPSHFYFLGDTPYTDKLIF. The DNA of the CDR3 is TGTGCTCTTGGGGAACCTTCCCACTTTTACTTTCTGGGGGATACTCCGTACACCGATAAACTCATCTTT. This rearrangement joins TRDV1 to TRDJ1, with 11 positions matching TRDD3. The J gene is absent in TCRdb and was assigned here via DNA matching to germline. The CDR3 runs to 23 residues. Germline trimming cut 1 base from V and 0 bases from J; bases unmatched to any gene: 22. CDR1 and CDR2 from the germline V gene are TSWWSYY and QGS.

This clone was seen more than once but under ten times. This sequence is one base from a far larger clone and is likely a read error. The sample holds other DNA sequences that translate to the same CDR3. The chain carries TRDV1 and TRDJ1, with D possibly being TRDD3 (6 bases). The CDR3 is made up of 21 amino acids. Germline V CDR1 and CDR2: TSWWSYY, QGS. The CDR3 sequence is CALGEFSPAHRGFRFTDKLIF. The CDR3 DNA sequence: TGTGCCCTTGGGGAATTTAGCCCAGCACACCGGGGATTCAGATTCACCGATAAACTCATCTTT.

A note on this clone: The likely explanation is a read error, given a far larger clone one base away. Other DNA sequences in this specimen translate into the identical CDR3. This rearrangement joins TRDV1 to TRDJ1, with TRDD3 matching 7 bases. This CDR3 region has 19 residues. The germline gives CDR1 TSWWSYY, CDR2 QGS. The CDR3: CALGEHKADWGARVDKLIF. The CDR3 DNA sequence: TGTGCTCTTGGAGAACATAAGGCGGACTGGGGTGCTCGGGTCGATAAACTCATCTTT.